What follows are 25 T cell receptor beta chains derived from one specimen sequenced in a study of cytomegalovirus exposure and HLA in healthy donors. PCR employed 60 Vbeta and 13 Jbeta primers. Measured with immunoSEQ multiplex PCR; TCRdb has only the in-frame clones, and not every one. The sample table sets out approximately 150,000 clones. The sample was PBMCs. These receptors all come from a middle-aged woman in good health and CMV-seronegative.

The chain uses TRBV6-1 and TRBJ2-3; a weak D match, TRBD1 (5 bases). Germline V gene lookup returns CDR1 MNHNS and CDR2 SASEGT. This CDR3 has 14 residues. V lost 7 bases, J lost 1 base, and 12 bases lay in between. The CDR3 DNA reads TGTGCCAGCACCGTCGTACAGGGCACAGATACGCAGTATTTT. Amino acids: CASTVVQGTDTQYF.

The rearrangement joins TRBV7-9 to TRBJ1-1, with no clear D. This CDR3 comprises 13 residues. The V end lost 8 bases, the J end lost 0 bases, and 10 bases lay between the germline ends. Germline loops: CDR1 SEHNR, CDR2 FQNEAQ (reference sequence). In DNA, the CDR3 is TGTGCCAGCGGTGCCGAGATGAACACTGAAGCTTTCTTT. Encoded protein: CASGAEMNTEAFF.

This chain joins TRBV5-1 and TRBJ1-2, with 7 bases fitting TRBD1. The CDR3 contains 14 residues. In germline, CDR1 is SGHRS, CDR2 YFSETQ. Trimming removed 5 bases from V and 4 bases from J; junction bases left unmatched: 8. This CDR3 is CASSLKDRTYGYTF. CDR3 in DNA: TGCGCCAGCAGTCTTAAGGACAGGACCTATGGCTACACCTTC.

The chain's CDR3 is CASRLAGGTDTQYF. The DNA of the CDR3 is TGTGCCAGTAGGCTAGCGGGAGGCACAGATACGCAGTATTTT. The chain joins TRBV19 to TRBJ2-3, with TRBD2 matching 10 bases. J was trimmed by 1 base and V by 6 bases; bases with no gene match: 1. CDR1 is LNHDA and CDR2 is SQIVND in the germline V gene (reference sequence). This CDR3 is built from 14 residues.

The V gene is TRBV7-2, the J gene TRBJ2-3; D unclear. V lost 5 bases, J lost 2 bases, and 5 bases lay in between. CDR1 SGHTA and CDR2 FQGNSA come from the germline V gene. The CDR3 has 12 amino acids. CDR3 residues: CASSPDTDTQYF. Here the CDR3 DNA reads TGTGCCAGCAGCCCAGACACAGATACGCAGTATTTT.

This rearrangement joins TRBV7-2 to TRBJ2-3; D possibly corresponds to TRBD2 (6 bases). This CDR3 contains 15 residues. Trimming shortened V by 3 bases and J by 0 bases, and 10 bases separated the two germline ends. Germline V gene sequence: CDR1 SGHTA, CDR2 FQGNSA. The DNA for the CDR3 is TGTGCCAGCAGCTTCGGCGGGGAAAGCACAGATACGCAGTATTTT. Translated: CASSFGGESTDTQYF.

The chain joins TRBV19 to TRBJ1-5; D is ambiguous. The CDR3 has 13 residues. Trimming stripped 1 base from V and 10 bases from J, with 11 bases between. Germline loops: CDR1 LNHDA, CDR2 SQIVND (reference sequence). Here the CDR3 DNA reads TGTGCCAGTAGTATAGTTAGAAGCGACCCCCAGCATTTT. Translated, it gives CASSIVRSDPQHF.

The CDR3, as DNA: TGCGCCAGCAGCCCGAGCCAGGGGGCAGAGACCCAGTACTTC. Translated, it gives CASSPSQGAETQYF. The chain couples TRBV5-1 to TRBJ2-5; 8 positions agree with TRBD1. This CDR3 contains 14 residues. Looked up from germline, CDR1 is SGHRS and CDR2 is YFSETQ. The J segment lost 4 bases and the V segment lost 4 bases, leaving 6 bases of the junction unmatched. Looking up the rest from reference TRBV5-1 and TRBJ2-5 gives the full variable domain: KAGVTQTPRYLIKTRGQQVTLSCSPISGHRSVSWYQQTPGQGLQFLFEYFSETQRNKGNFPGRFSGRQFSNSRSEMNVSTLELGDSALYLCASSPSQGAETQYFGPGTRLLVL.

The V and J genes are TRBV21-1 and TRBJ2-2; the table assigns TRBD1, which was not confirmed against the DNA. TRBV21-1 represents a pseudogene. This CDR3 has 15 amino acids. The CDR3 is CASSNRDSGTGELFF. Here the CDR3 DNA reads TGTGCCAGCAGCAACAGGGACAGTGGAACCGGGGAGCTGTTTTTT.

The rearrangement links TRBV10-3 to TRBJ1-1; TRBD1 aligns across 12 bases. V lost 5 bases, J lost 3 bases, and 10 bases stayed unmatched. Germline V gives CDR1 ENHRY, CDR2 SYGVKD. The CDR3 runs to 17 residues. In DNA, the CDR3 is TGTGCCATCAGTTCCCCGGGACAGGGGGCGAGCGACACTGAAGCTTTCTTT. This codes for CAISSPGQGASDTEAFF.

This chain links TRBV19 with TRBJ2-7; D may be TRBD1 (5 bases). V was clipped by 5 bases and J by 2 bases, with 25 bases between them. The CDR3 covers 18 residues. The germline gives CDR1 LNHDA, CDR2 SQIVND (reference sequence). CDR3 DNA: TGTGCCAGTAGTCTTCCGCTCGGGCAGGCTGGGGCCCCCTACGAGCAGTACGTC. The encoded protein is CASSLPLGQAGAPYEQYV.

The chain has TRBV5-4 and TRBJ2-1; 10 positions match TRBD2. The CDR3 is 19 residues long. V lost 5 bases to trimming and J lost 0 bases; unmatched junction nucleotides: 14. The germline V gene has CDR1 SGHNT and CDR2 YYREEE (reference sequence). The CDR3 region is CASSKKSLAGWSSYNEQFF. CDR3 DNA: TGTGCCAGCAGTAAGAAGTCACTAGCGGGGTGGAGCTCCTACAATGAGCAGTTCTTC.

This chain links TRBV5-1 with TRBJ1-5; 9 bases align to TRBD1. This CDR3 has 14 amino acids. J was trimmed by 2 bases and V by 5 bases; bases with no gene match: 2. Looked up from germline, CDR1 is SGHRS and CDR2 is YFSETQ. CDR3 residues: CASSRTGGNQPQHF. In DNA, the CDR3 is TGCGCCAGCAGTCGGACAGGGGGCAATCAGCCCCAGCATTTT. Looking up the rest from reference TRBV5-1 and TRBJ1-5 gives the full variable domain: KAGVTQTPRYLIKTRGQQVTLSCSPISGHRSVSWYQQTPGQGLQFLFEYFSETQRNKGNFPGRFSGRQFSNSRSEMNVSTLELGDSALYLCASSRTGGNQPQHFGDGTRLSIL.

The rearrangement links TRBV4-1 to TRBJ1-2; 10 bases agree with TRBD1. CDR1 is MGHRA and CDR2 is YSYEKL in the germline V gene. This CDR3 is built from 15 residues. Trimming removed 1 base from V and 5 bases from J; junction bases left unmatched: 4. The CDR3 coding sequence is TGCGCCAGCAGCCAAGGACAGGGGGCAGGGTATGGCTACACCTTC. Protein sequence: CASSQGQGAGYGYTF.

The CDR3 protein is CASSISQGAYGYTF. The CDR3 DNA sequence: TGTGCCAGCAGCATCTCACAGGGCGCCTATGGCTACACCTTC. The chain links TRBV7-9 to TRBJ1-2, with a tentative D call TRBD1 (6 bases). V dropped 5 bases and J dropped 4 bases, with 14 bases sitting between them. The CDR3 is 14 residues long. The germline CDR1 and CDR2 sequences are SEHNR and FQNEAQ (reference sequence).

V and J are TRBV6-1 and TRBJ1-1; 7 nucleotides agree with TRBD1. The CDR3 is made up of 13 amino acids. Germline-derived CDR1 and CDR2 are MNHNS and SASEGT. Trimming cost V 7 bases and J 4 bases; bases outside gene matches: 6. CDR3 loop: CASKMTGITEAFF. CDR3 sequence (DNA): TGTGCCAGCAAAATGACAGGGATCACTGAAGCTTTCTTT.

This rearrangement joins TRBV7-3 to TRBJ2-2; weak D call: TRBD2 (6 bases). The CDR3 totals 12 residues. V lost 5 bases, J lost 5 bases, and 6 bases lay in between. The germline V gene has CDR1 SGHTA and CDR2 FQGTGA. CDR3 sequence: CASSGGTGELFF. The CDR3 nucleotides read TGTGCCAGCAGCGGAGGGACCGGGGAGCTGTTTTTT. The whole variable domain, filled in from reference TRBV7-3 and TRBJ2-2, reads GAGVSQTPSNKVTEKGKYVELRCDPISGHTALYWYRQSLGQGPEFLIYFQGTGAADDSGLPNDRFFAVRPEGSVSTLKIQRTERGDSAVYLCASSGGTGELFFGEGSRLTVL.

The chain couples TRBV7-2 to TRBJ2-5, with 7 bases fitting TRBD2. Germline V gene data show CDR1 as SGHTA and CDR2 as FQGNSA. The trim removed 6 bases at V and 4 bases at J, leaving 11 bases unmatched. The CDR3 runs 15 residues. The DNA for the CDR3 is TGTGCCAGCAGTCTCGGGCAAGCGGGGTTAGAGACCCAGTACTTC. The encoded protein is CASSLGQAGLETQYF.

The genes are TRBV4-3 and TRBJ1-2; TRBD1 is a possible D gene (6 bases). Germline V gene data show CDR1 as LGHNA and CDR2 as YSLEER. The germline V and J ends were trimmed by 3 bases and 2 bases, with 16 bases remaining between them. The CDR3 is made up of 16 amino acids. CDR3 sequence (DNA): TGCGCCAGCAGCCATGATAACGACAGGCCCAACTATGGCTACACCTTC. This encodes CASSHDNDRPNYGYTF.

The J gene is TRBJ2-7, the V gene TRBV27; TRBD1 might be the D (6 bases). Trimming shortened V by 2 bases and J by 5 bases, and 10 bases separated the two germline ends. This CDR3 comprises 13 residues. The germline V gene encodes CDR1 MNHEY and CDR2 SMNVEV (reference sequence). The CDR3 nucleotides are TGTGCCAGCAGTTTAAACCAGGGGCACGAGCAGTACGTC. This translates into CASSLNQGHEQYV.

The rearrangement links TRBV7-3 to TRBJ2-5; maybe TRBD2 (6 bases). Looked up from germline, CDR1 is SGHTA and CDR2 is FQGTGA. Deletions cut 5 bases from V and 5 bases from J, with 12 bases between. CDR3 length: 13 residues. The CDR3 DNA is TGTGCCAGCAGCGGGGGAAGCGGGGAGACCCAGTACTTC. This codes for CASSGGSGETQYF.

The chain is built from TRBV15 and TRBJ1-1, with unresolved D. Trimming removed 5 bases at V and 3 bases at J, with 10 bases between. The CDR3 extends over 13 amino acids. The germline gives CDR1 LNHNV, CDR2 YYDKDF (reference sequence). CDR3 loop: CATSFGGYTEAFF. DNA for the CDR3: TGTGCCACCAGCTTCGGCGGTTACACTGAAGCTTTCTTT.

The rearrangement uses TRBV18 and TRBJ2-5, with a weak D call TRBD1 (5 bases). Germline-derived CDR1 and CDR2 are KGHSH and LQKENI. The V end was cut by 1 base, the J end by 4 bases, with 10 bases between. The CDR3 consists of 14 residues. This chain's CDR3 is CASSPLDQGETQYF. The CDR3 bases are TGTGCCAGCTCACCACTTGATCAGGGAGAGACCCAGTACTTC.

The gene calls are TRBV14 and TRBJ1-1; 7 positions match TRBD1. Germline V gene lookup returns CDR1 SGHDN and CDR2 FVKESK. The trim removed 4 bases at V and 5 bases at J, leaving 7 bases unmatched. This CDR3 has 14 residues. This chain's CDR3 is CASSPRQGRTEAFF. The CDR3, as DNA: TGTGCCAGCAGCCCTCGACAGGGTCGTACTGAAGCTTTCTTT.

The CDR3 DNA follows: TGTGCCAGTAGTATGTCCGGGGTGAACACCGGGGAGCTGTTTTTT. It specifies CASSMSGVNTGELFF. The chain couples TRBV19 to TRBJ2-2; tentative D call: TRBD2 (5 bases). V shed 3 bases and J shed 1 base, with 9 bases lying between them. The CDR3 extends over 15 amino acids. The germline V gene has CDR1 LNHDA and CDR2 SQIVND (reference sequence).